Listed below are T cell receptor beta chains from one sample, sequenced in a study of T-cell memory formation after mild COVID-19. TCRdb itself ran the 5' RACE reads through MiXCR, one entry per CDR3 protein. The data hold nearly 200,000 distinct CDR3 sequences, with around 20% observed a single time. The material sequenced was PBMCs or a T cell subset sorted from them (not recorded which). These TCRs come from an adult woman who had mild COVID-19 (a few samples of this study predate the infection). Cell type and time point are not known. CDR3s include the opening cysteine and the closing phenylalanine or tryptophan. Each record gives: clone size, V gene, J gene, D gene, CDR3 protein, CDR3 DNA. A D gene is named only where the DNA matches it firmly. Clone size is stated in some rows and not others, as once, few, many or a class when expanded.

few	TRBV12-3/TRBV12-4	TRBJ1-1	-	CASSRSRASNTEAFF	TGTGCCAGCAGTCGCAGCAGGGCTTCGAACACTGAAGCTTTCTTT
-	TRBV5-1	TRBJ1-5	-	CASSWAPLGSGNQPQHF	TGCGCCAGCAGCTGGGCCCCGTTGGGTTCTGGCAATCAGCCCCAGCATTTT
-	TRBV5-1	TRBJ2-5	-	CDSSRTEETQYF	TGCGACAGCAGCCGGACAGAAGAGACCCAGTACTTC
-	TRBV2	TRBJ1-2	TRBD1	CASSGQGAAYGYTF	TGTGCCAGCAGTGGGCAGGGGGCTGCCTATGGCTACACCTTC
few	TRBV3-1	TRBJ2-3	TRBD2	CASSQTRLAADTQYF	TGTGCCAGCAGCCAAACGAGACTAGCGGCGGATACGCAGTATTTT
-	TRBV7-7	TRBJ2-1	TRBD2	CASSLAPSGRSEQFF	TGTGCTAGCAGCTTAGCTCCTAGCGGGAGAAGTGAGCAGTTCTTC
few	TRBV30	TRBJ2-7	-	CAWSFGVMSYEQYF	TGTGCCTGGAGTTTCGGGGTAATGTCCTACGAGCAGTACTTC
few	TRBV20-1	TRBJ1-2	TRBD1	CSARVPPGTEHYGYTF	TGCAGTGCTAGAGTCCCTCCCGGGACAGAGCACTATGGCTACACCTTC
-	TRBV7-9	TRBJ1-2	-	CASSSGLDGYTF	TGTGCCAGCAGCTCAGGTTTAGATGGCTACACCTTC
-	TRBV5-1	TRBJ2-6	-	CASSRIGQFWGANVLTF	TGCGCCAGCAGCCGTATCGGACAGTTCTGGGGGGCCAACGTCCTGACTTTC
few	TRBV6-6	TRBJ1-1	-	CASSSPVWGGTEAFF	TGTGCCAGCAGTTCCCCCGTTTGGGGCGGCACTGAAGCTTTCTTT
few	TRBV27	TRBJ2-7	-	CASSTPGRREQYF	TGTGCCAGCAGCACTCCGGGCCGCCGCGAGCAGTACTTC
-	TRBV6-1	TRBJ2-1	TRBD2	CASKEGGLNEQFF	TGTGCCAGCAAGGAGGGAGGGCTCAATGAGCAGTTCTTC
few	TRBV5-6	TRBJ2-5	-	CASRRTSYQETQYF	TGTGCCAGCCGGAGGACCTCGTACCAAGAGACCCAGTACTTC
once	TRBV7-3	TRBJ2-1	TRBD2	CASSRTSQGNEQFF	TGTGCCAGCAGCCGGACTAGCCAGGGCAATGAGCAGTTCTTC
-	TRBV20-1	TRBJ1-1	-	CSAHRDKGTEAFF	TGCAGTGCTCACCGGGACAAGGGCACTGAAGCTTTCTTT